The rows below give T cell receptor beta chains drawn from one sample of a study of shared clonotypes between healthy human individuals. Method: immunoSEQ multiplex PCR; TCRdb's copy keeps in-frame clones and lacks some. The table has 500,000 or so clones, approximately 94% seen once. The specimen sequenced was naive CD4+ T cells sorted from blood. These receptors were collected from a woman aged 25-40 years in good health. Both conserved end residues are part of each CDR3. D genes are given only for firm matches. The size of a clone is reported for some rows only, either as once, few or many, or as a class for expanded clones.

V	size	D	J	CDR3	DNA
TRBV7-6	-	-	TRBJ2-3	CASSVGYTQYF	TGTGCCAGCAGCGTCGGATACACGCAGTATTTT
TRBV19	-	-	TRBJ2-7	CASSPKRRGWYEQYF	TGTGCCAGTAGTCCAAAACGGCGGGGTTGGTACGAGCAGTACTTC
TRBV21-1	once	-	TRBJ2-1	CASSNVWAYRSYEQFF	TGTGCCAGCAGCAATGTCTGGGCGTACAGGTCCTACGAGCAGTTCTTC
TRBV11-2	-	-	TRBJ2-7	CASSLGGRPFGEQYF	TGTGCCAGCAGCTTAGGGGGGCGCCCCTTCGGCGAGCAGTACTTC
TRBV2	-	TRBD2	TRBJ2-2	CASSPGLAGGGGTGELFF	TGTGCCAGCAGTCCAGGACTAGCGGGAGGCGGGGGCACCGGGGAGCTGTTTTTT
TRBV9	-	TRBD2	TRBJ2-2	CASSVGASGLGWDTGELFF	TGTGCCAGCAGCGTAGGGGCTAGCGGTCTAGGCTGGGACACCGGGGAGCTGTTTTTT
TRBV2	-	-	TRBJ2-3	CASSHAGPSTDTQYF	TGTGCCAGCAGTCATGCGGGACCCAGCACAGATACGCAGTATTTT
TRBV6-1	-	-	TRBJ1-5	CASSDRERGNQPQHF	TGTGCCAGCAGTGACAGGGAGAGGGGCAATCAGCCCCAGCATTTT
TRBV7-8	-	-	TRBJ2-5	CASSLAGVGETQYF	TGTGCCAGCAGCTTAGCGGGGGTAGGGGAGACCCAGTACTTC
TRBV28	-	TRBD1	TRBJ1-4	CASRGTRGRTGGEKLFF	TGTGCCAGCAGGGGTACGAGGGGGCGAACTGGGGGCGAAAAACTGTTTTTT
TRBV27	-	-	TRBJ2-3	CASSLRGTDTQYF	TGTGCCAGCAGCCTAAGAGGCACAGATACGCAGTATTTT
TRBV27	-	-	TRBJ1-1	CASSLTRNTEAFF	TGTGCCAGCAGTCTAACGAGGAACACTGAAGCTTTCTTT
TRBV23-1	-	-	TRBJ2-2	CAASQGPKQNTGELFF	TGCGCCGCTAGTCAAGGGCCGAAGCAGAACACCGGGGAGCTGTTTTTT
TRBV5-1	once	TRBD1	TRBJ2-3	CASSPSGTAVTDTQYF	TGCGCCAGCAGCCCTTCCGGGACAGCGGTCACAGATACGCAGTATTTT
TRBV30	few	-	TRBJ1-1	CAWSEVVTEEAFF	TGTGCCTGGAGTGAAGTTGTTACGGAGGAAGCTTTCTTT
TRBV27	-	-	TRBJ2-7	CASSIYARYEQYF	TGTGCCAGCTCTATTTACGCACGCTACGAGCAGTACTTC
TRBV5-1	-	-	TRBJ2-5	CASSSSGAVQETQYF	TGCGCCAGCAGCTCGTCTGGGGCCGTCCAAGAGACCCAGTACTTC
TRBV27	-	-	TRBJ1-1	CASGDGDTEAFF	TGTGCCAGTGGCGACGGGGACACTGAAGCTTTCTTT
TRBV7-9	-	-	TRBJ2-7	CASSFSGGSYEQYF	TGTGCCAGCAGCTTCAGTGGGGGTTCCTACGAGCAGTACTTC
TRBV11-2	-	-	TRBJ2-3	CASSLDRAGNTDTQYF	TGTGCCAGCAGCTTAGATCGTGCGGGGAACACAGATACGCAGTATTTT
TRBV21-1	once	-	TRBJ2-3	CASSRPQTTQYF	TGTGCCAGCAGCAGACCACAGACTACGCAGTATTTT
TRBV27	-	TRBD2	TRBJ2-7	CASSSTPLAGGGQHQYF	TGTGCCAGCAGTTCGACACCCCTAGCGGGAGGGGGTCAGCATCAGTACTTC
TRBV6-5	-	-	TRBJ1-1	CASSYGRWTEAFF	TGTGCCAGCAGTTACGGCCGATGGACTGAAGCTTTCTTT
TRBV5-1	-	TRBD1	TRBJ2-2	CASSYSAPTGRRNTGELFF	TGCGCCAGCAGCTACTCCGCGCCGACAGGGCGGCGGAACACCGGGGAGCTGTTTTTT
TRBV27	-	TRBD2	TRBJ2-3	CASRTGTRGLDTQYF	TGTGCCAGCAGAACCGGGACTAGGGGACTTGATACGCAGTATTTT
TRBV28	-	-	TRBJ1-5	CASSFGGSSQPQHF	TGTGCCAGCAGTTTTGGGGGTTCGAGTCAGCCCCAGCATTTT
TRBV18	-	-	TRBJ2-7	CASSFAPTEEQYF	TGTGCCAGCTCCTTCGCCCCCACGGAGGAGCAGTACTTC
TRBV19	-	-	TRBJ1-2	CASSRSNYGYTF	TGTGCCAGTAGTAGAAGTAACTATGGCTACACCTTC
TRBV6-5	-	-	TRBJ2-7	CASRGSYEQYF	TGTGCCAGCAGGGGATCCTACGAGCAGTACTTC
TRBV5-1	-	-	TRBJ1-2	CASSLVAGTPDDYGYTF	TGCGCCAGCAGCCTGGTGGCCGGGACACCAGATGACTATGGCTACACCTTC
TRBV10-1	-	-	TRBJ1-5	CASSGTANQPQHF	TGCGCCAGCAGTGGGACGGCCAATCAGCCCCAGCATTTT
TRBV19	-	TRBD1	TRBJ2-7	CASSAWGQTPQYF	TGTGCCAGTAGTGCCTGGGGACAGACTCCACAGTACTTC
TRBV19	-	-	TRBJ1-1	CASSMALKQGRNSAGGIF	TGTGCCAGTAGTATGGCGTTGAAACAGGGACGGAATTCCGCGGGAGGTATCTTT
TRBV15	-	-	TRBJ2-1	CATSRDPGRVNEQFF	TGTGCCACCAGCAGAGATCCAGGGCGGGTAAATGAGCAGTTCTTC
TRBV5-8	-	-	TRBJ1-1	CASSLGMMGTEAFF	TGTGCCAGCAGCTTAGGGATGATGGGGACTGAAGCTTTCTTT
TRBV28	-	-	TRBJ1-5	CASSFWAQGQPQHF	TGTGCCAGCAGTTTCTGGGCCCAGGGTCAGCCCCAGCATTTT
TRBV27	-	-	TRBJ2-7	CASSPLGNEQYF	TGTGCCAGCAGTCCCCTAGGGAACGAGCAGTACTTC
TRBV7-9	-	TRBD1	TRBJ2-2	CASSPQGAGTGELFF	TGTGCCAGCAGCCCACAGGGGGCGGGCACCGGGGAGCTGTTTTTT
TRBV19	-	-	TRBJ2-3	CASSPHDGSTDTQYF	TGTGCCAGTAGCCCACATGACGGTAGCACAGATACGCAGTATTTT
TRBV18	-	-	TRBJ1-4	CASSPSVRGQGSVGTNEKLFF	TGTGCCAGCTCACCGAGTGTCCGCGGGCAGGGGAGCGTGGGAACTAATGAAAAACTGTTTTTT
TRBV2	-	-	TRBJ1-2	CASSGQELYGYTF	TGTGCCAGCAGTGGACAGGAACTCTATGGCTACACCTTC
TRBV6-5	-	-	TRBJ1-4	CASSYSGGRRAKLFF	TGTGCCAGCAGTTACTCCGGGGGACGAAGGGCAAAACTGTTTTTT
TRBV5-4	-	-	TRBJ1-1	CASSSGQLEAFF	TGTGCCAGCAGCTCCGGACAGCTTGAAGCTTTCTTT
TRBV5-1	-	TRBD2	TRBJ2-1	CASSLAPGLAGNEQFF	TGCGCCAGCAGCTTGGCCCCGGGACTAGCGGGCAATGAGCAGTTCTTC
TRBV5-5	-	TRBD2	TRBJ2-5	CASSLGLAGEQETQYF	TGTGCCAGCAGCTTGGGGCTAGCGGGAGAACAAGAGACCCAGTACTTC
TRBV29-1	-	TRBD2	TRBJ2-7	CSVTSGDGYEQYF	TGCAGCGTGACTAGCGGAGATGGCTACGAGCAGTACTTC
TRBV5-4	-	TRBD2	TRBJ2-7	CASSPGTSGRAYEQYF	TGTGCCAGCAGCCCCGGGACTAGCGGGAGGGCCTACGAGCAGTACTTC
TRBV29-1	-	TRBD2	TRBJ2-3	CSEGRANTDTQYF	TGCAGCGAGGGGAGGGCCAACACAGATACGCAGTATTTT
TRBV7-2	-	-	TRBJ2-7	CASTQSGVVHEQYF	TGTGCCAGCACCCAGTCGGGGGTCGTCCACGAGCAGTACTTC
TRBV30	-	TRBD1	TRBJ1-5	CAWSPTGQGRQPQHF	TGTGCCTGGAGTCCCACCGGACAGGGACGTCAGCCCCAGCATTTT
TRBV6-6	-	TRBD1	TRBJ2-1	CASRGDRGSYNEQFF	TGTGCCAGCAGGGGGGACAGGGGGTCCTACAATGAGCAGTTCTTC
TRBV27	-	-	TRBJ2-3	CASRNGRTDTQYF	TGTGCCAGCAGGAACGGACGCACAGATACGCAGTATTTT
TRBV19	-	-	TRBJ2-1	CASSTKNYNEQFF	TGTGCCAGTAGTACAAAGAACTACAATGAGCAGTTCTTC
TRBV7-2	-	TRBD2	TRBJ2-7	CASSYPPAREGRYEQYF	TGTGCCAGCAGCTACCCACCCGCGCGGGAGGGTCGGTACGAGCAGTACTTC
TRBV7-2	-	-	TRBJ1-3	CASSLYTSGNTIYF	TGTGCCAGCAGCCTTTATACCTCTGGAAACACCATATATTTT
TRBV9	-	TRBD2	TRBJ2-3	CASSVASHSGTSTDTQYF	TGTGCCAGCAGCGTAGCTTCCCATAGCGGGACGAGCACAGATACGCAGTATTTT
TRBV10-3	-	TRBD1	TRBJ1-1	CAISESGTGGEAFF	TGTGCCATCAGTGAGTCGGGGACAGGGGGTGAAGCTTTCTTT
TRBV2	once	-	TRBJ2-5	CASSGTPKETQYF	TGTGCCAGCAGCGGGACTCCCAAAGAGACCCAGTACTTC
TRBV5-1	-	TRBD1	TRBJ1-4	CASSWRGPTNEKLFF	TGCGCCAGCAGCTGGAGGGGGCCAACTAATGAAAAACTGTTTTTT